The rows below give T cell receptor beta chains drawn from one sample of a study of OX40 agonist ivuxolimab in advanced cancers. Assay: immunoSEQ multiplex PCR; the TCRdb copy retains only in-frame clones and omits some. The repertoire consists of fewer than 50,000 clones, with approximately 91% occurring once and the leading ten covering just over 50%. The material was CD4+ or CD8+ T cells sorted from blood, obtained in a trial of the OX40 agonist ivuxolimab. These TCRs come from an adult with an advanced solid tumor such as melanoma, head and neck, liver or kidney cancer. The CDR3 runs from the conserved cysteine through the conserved F or W. A D gene is named only where the DNA matches it firmly. Some rows mark clone size as missing; the rest say once, few, many or name a class of expanded clone.

len: 13; v_gene: TRBV6-1; d_gene: .; abundance: .; j_gene: TRBJ1-2; CDR3nt: TGTGCCAGCAGTGGGCGGTCCTTCTATGGCTACACCTTC; CDR3aa: CASSGRSFYGYTF
len: 15; v_gene: TRBV19; d_gene: TRBD1; abundance: .; j_gene: TRBJ2-7; CDR3nt: TGTGCCAGTAGTATTTCCCCTCGGGACAGCTACGAGCAGTACTTC; CDR3aa: CASSISPRDSYEQYF
len: 12; v_gene: TRBV7-6; d_gene: .; abundance: .; j_gene: TRBJ1-1; CDR3nt: TGTGCCAGCAGCTTCTTGGGGAAGGGGGCTTTCTTT; CDR3aa: CASSFLGKGAFF
len: 13; v_gene: TRBV13; d_gene: .; abundance: .; j_gene: TRBJ2-7; CDR3nt: TGTGCCAGCAGCTCGACAGATACCTACGAGCAGTACTTC; CDR3aa: CASSSTDTYEQYF
len: 16; v_gene: TRBV2; d_gene: .; abundance: .; j_gene: TRBJ2-3; CDR3nt: TGTGCCAGCAGTGAATCTTGGGGAGCTAGCACAGATACGCAGTATTTT; CDR3aa: CASSESWGASTDTQYF
len: 18; v_gene: TRBV25-1; d_gene: .; abundance: .; j_gene: TRBJ2-7; CDR3nt: TGTGCCAGCAGTAGGGGCCTCGCAGGGCCCTCGGCCTCCTACGAGCAGTACTTC; CDR3aa: CASSRGLAGPSASYEQYF
len: 15; v_gene: TRBV19; d_gene: .; abundance: .; j_gene: TRBJ1-2; CDR3nt: TGTGCCAGTAGTATATCGACGGGGAAAAACTATGGCTACACCTTC; CDR3aa: CASSISTGKNYGYTF
len: 14; v_gene: TRBV5-1; d_gene: .; abundance: .; j_gene: TRBJ1-2; CDR3nt: TGCGCCAGCAGCCCCTCTGGGGGAAACTATGGCTACACCTTC; CDR3aa: CASSPSGGNYGYTF
len: 16; v_gene: TRBV9; d_gene: .; abundance: .; j_gene: TRBJ1-3; CDR3nt: TGTGCCAGCAGCGTAGATTTTCGAGTCCCTGGAAACACCATATATTTT; CDR3aa: CASSVDFRVPGNTIYF
len: 15; v_gene: TRBV7-9; d_gene: .; abundance: .; j_gene: TRBJ2-1; CDR3nt: TGTGCCAGCGGGGAGGAGCGCTACTCCTACAATGAGCAGTTCTTC; CDR3aa: CASGEERYSYNEQFF
len: 14; v_gene: TRBV9; d_gene: .; abundance: few; j_gene: TRBJ2-5; CDR3nt: TGTGCCAGCAGCGTAGGTGCAGGGCACGAGACCCAGTACTTC; CDR3aa: CASSVGAGHETQYF
len: 15; v_gene: TRBV18; d_gene: .; abundance: .; j_gene: TRBJ1-1; CDR3nt: TGTGCCAGCTCACCACGGCAGGGTCTGCCCACTGAAGCTTTCTTT; CDR3aa: CASSPRQGLPTEAFF
len: 16; v_gene: TRBV10-3; d_gene: TRBD2; abundance: .; j_gene: TRBJ2-1; CDR3nt: TGTGCCATCAGTGAGGGACCGGGACTAGCGGGAGTAGAGCAGTTCTTC; CDR3aa: CAISEGPGLAGVEQFF
len: 15; v_gene: TRBV28; d_gene: .; abundance: once; j_gene: TRBJ1-6; CDR3nt: TGTGCCAGCACGCCAACTGGGACCCCTCGCGAGGATCTCCACTTT; CDR3aa: CASTPTGTPREDLHF
len: 14; v_gene: TRBV6-1; d_gene: TRBD2; abundance: .; j_gene: TRBJ2-1; CDR3nt: TGTGCCAGCGCGTTAGCGGGAGGGAACAATGAGCAGTTCTTC; CDR3aa: CASALAGGNNEQFF
len: 16; v_gene: TRBV28; d_gene: .; abundance: few; j_gene: TRBJ2-2; CDR3nt: TGTGCCAGCGGTAACTGGGGCAGAGAGAACACCGGGGAGCTGTTTTTT; CDR3aa: CASGNWGRENTGELFF
len: 13; v_gene: TRBV5-1; d_gene: .; abundance: .; j_gene: TRBJ2-7; CDR3nt: TGCGCCAGCAGCTTGGCCGCGTTCTACGAGCAGTACTTC; CDR3aa: CASSLAAFYEQYF
len: 15; v_gene: TRBV4-3; d_gene: .; abundance: .; j_gene: TRBJ1-2; CDR3nt: TGCGCCAGCAGCCAAGATAACGAGGGGCACTATGGCTACACCTTC; CDR3aa: CASSQDNEGHYGYTF
len: 15; v_gene: TRBV27; d_gene: .; abundance: .; j_gene: TRBJ2-4; CDR3nt: TGTGCCAGCAGTTTTTCTGGGGCCGTCAAAAACATTCAGTACTTC; CDR3aa: CASSFSGAVKNIQYF
len: 15; v_gene: TRBV2; d_gene: TRBD1; abundance: .; j_gene: TRBJ2-3; CDR3nt: TGTGCCAGCAGTGTTGCAGGGGGCAGCGGAGATACGCAGTATTTT; CDR3aa: CASSVAGGSGDTQYF
len: 17; v_gene: TRBV4-1; d_gene: .; abundance: once; j_gene: TRBJ2-6; CDR3nt: TGCGCCAGCAGCCAAGCCGGTAGGGTAGGTGGGGCCAACGTCCTGACTTTC; CDR3aa: CASSQAGRVGGANVLTF
len: 15; v_gene: TRBV5-1; d_gene: .; abundance: few; j_gene: TRBJ1-1; CDR3nt: TGCGCCAGCAGCTTGGCCTTGCGTGGGAACGACGAAGCTTTCTTT; CDR3aa: CASSLALRGNDEAFF
len: 15; v_gene: TRBV5-6; d_gene: .; abundance: .; j_gene: TRBJ2-5; CDR3nt: TGTGCCAGCAGCTTGGAACAGCTCCTAGATGAGACCCAGTACTTC; CDR3aa: CASSLEQLLDETQYF
len: 15; v_gene: TRBV28; d_gene: .; abundance: .; j_gene: TRBJ2-6; CDR3nt: TGTGCCAGCAGTTATAGAGGGGCGGGGGCCAACGTCCTGACTTTC; CDR3aa: CASSYRGAGANVLTF
len: 11; v_gene: TRBV6-5; d_gene: .; abundance: .; j_gene: TRBJ2-5; CDR3nt: TGTGCCAGCAGCGAATCTGAGACCCAGTACTTC; CDR3aa: CASSESETQYF
len: 12; v_gene: TRBV7-9; d_gene: TRBD1; abundance: .; j_gene: TRBJ2-5; CDR3nt: TGTGCCAGCAGCGCAGGACAGGGGACCCAGTACTTC; CDR3aa: CASSAGQGTQYF
len: 12; v_gene: TRBV28; d_gene: .; abundance: .; j_gene: TRBJ2-4; CDR3nt: TGTGCCAGCAGTTCAGGGACATACCGGCAGTACTTC; CDR3aa: CASSSGTYRQYF
len: 13; v_gene: TRBV5-4; d_gene: .; abundance: once; j_gene: TRBJ2-1; CDR3nt: TGTGCCAGCAGCTCTGATAATTACAATGAGCAGTTCTTC; CDR3aa: CASSSDNYNEQFF
len: 15; v_gene: TRBV7-2; d_gene: .; abundance: .; j_gene: TRBJ2-7; CDR3nt: TGTGCCAGCAGCATTAGACAGACGAGCTCCTACGAGCAGTACTTC; CDR3aa: CASSIRQTSSYEQYF
len: 13; v_gene: TRBV7-2; d_gene: .; abundance: once; j_gene: TRBJ1-4; CDR3nt: TGTGCCAGCAGCTTAGATGGTAATGAAAAACTGTTTTTT; CDR3aa: CASSLDGNEKLFF
len: 16; v_gene: TRBV11-2; d_gene: TRBD2; abundance: .; j_gene: TRBJ2-3; CDR3nt: TGTGCCAGCAGCCTGGCGGGACTACTTCGCACAGATACGCAGTATTTT; CDR3aa: CASSLAGLLRTDTQYF
len: 14; v_gene: TRBV6-5; d_gene: TRBD2; abundance: .; j_gene: TRBJ2-1; CDR3nt: TGTGCCAGCAGTTACTCTTCTAGCGGAAATGAGCAGTTCTTC; CDR3aa: CASSYSSSGNEQFF
len: 18; v_gene: TRBV11-3; d_gene: TRBD1; abundance: once; j_gene: TRBJ1-2; CDR3nt: TGTGCCAGCAGCTTAGAGCCCCCCCGACAGGGGGCTTGCTATGGCTACACCTTC; CDR3aa: CASSLEPPRQGACYGYTF
len: 13; v_gene: TRBV11-3; d_gene: .; abundance: .; j_gene: TRBJ1-6; CDR3nt: TGTGCCAGCAGCTCAGGTTTTGGTTCACCCCTCCACTTT; CDR3aa: CASSSGFGSPLHF
len: 15; v_gene: TRBV28; d_gene: TRBD1; abundance: .; j_gene: TRBJ1-5; CDR3nt: TGTGCCAGCAGTCCACCGGGACAGGGGAATCAGCCCCAGCATTTT; CDR3aa: CASSPPGQGNQPQHF
len: 15; v_gene: TRBV9; d_gene: TRBD2; abundance: .; j_gene: TRBJ2-5; CDR3nt: TGTGCCAGCAGCGAAGATAGCGGGGTGCAAGAGACCCAGTACTTC; CDR3aa: CASSEDSGVQETQYF
len: 13; v_gene: TRBV18; d_gene: .; abundance: .; j_gene: TRBJ2-7; CDR3nt: TGTGCCAGCTCACTCCGCGAAGGTTACGAGCAGTACTTC; CDR3aa: CASSLREGYEQYF